These T cell receptor beta chains were read from a single sample in a study of blood T cell repertoires in COVID-19. Profiled with immunoSEQ multiplex PCR; TCRdb holds only in-frame clones, not every one. Counted here are more than 35,000 clones, around nine tenths occurring once; the ten biggest clones make up roughly 32%. The material sequenced was peripheral blood. These receptors were taken from a man in his sixties or seventies with active COVID-19. CDR3s include the opening cysteine and the closing phenylalanine or tryptophan. The D gene is left open where the match is weak. Some rows mark clone size as missing; the rest say once, few, many or name a class of expanded clone.

TRBV5-4,TRBD2,16,NA,TRBJ2-3,CASSPRGAGGLDTQYF,TGTGCCAGCAGCCCCAGGGGAGCGGGGGGTTTAGATACGCAGTATTTT
TRBV6-5,NA,15,NA,TRBJ1-1,CASSSPLTGIAEAFF,TGTGCCAGCAGTTCCCCCTTGACCGGGATCGCTGAAGCTTTCTTT
TRBV19,TRBD1,14,NA,TRBJ1-4,CASRPGQGPEKLFF,TGTGCCAGTAGGCCGGGACAGGGCCCTGAAAAACTGTTTTTT
TRBV3-1/TRBV3-2,NA,16,NA,TRBJ2-6,CASSQGQTVGANVLTF,TGTGCCAGCAGCCAAGGGCAGACAGTAGGGGCCAACGTCCTGACTTTC
TRBV7-2,NA,15,NA,TRBJ1-5,CASSSSSGSNQPQHF,TGTGCCAGCAGCTCCAGTTCGGGGAGCAATCAGCCCCAGCATTTT
TRBV21-1,NA,13,few,TRBJ2-5,CANKRGTQETQYF,TGTGCCAACAAACGGGGTACCCAAGAGACCCAGTACTTC
TRBV9,TRBD2,17,few,TRBJ2-1,CASSVELAGGIYNEQFF,TGTGCCAGCAGCGTAGAACTAGCGGGAGGAATCTACAATGAGCAGTTCTTC
TRBV5-4,NA,16,NA,TRBJ2-6,CASSLSQLARANVLTF,TGTGCCAGCAGCTTGTCCCAGCTAGCGCGGGCCAACGTCCTGACTTTC
TRBV5-5,NA,16,once,TRBJ2-1,CASSGRPSVPTNEQFF,TGTGCCAGCAGCGGAAGGCCTAGCGTCCCGACCAATGAGCAGTTCTTC
TRBV4-1,TRBD1,16,NA,TRBJ2-7,CASSPSGTGASYEQYF,TGCGCCAGCAGCCCGTCCGGGACAGGGGCGTCCTACGAGCAGTACTTC
TRBV7-3,TRBD2,16,NA,TRBJ2-1,CASSLRLASSYNEQFF,TGTGCCAGCAGCTTAAGACTAGCGAGCTCCTACAATGAGCAGTTCTTC
TRBV28,TRBD1,13,NA,TRBJ1-2,CATQTGGRYGYTF,TGTGCCACCCAGACAGGGGGCCGATATGGCTACACCTTC
TRBV28,NA,14,NA,TRBJ2-5,CASREAGHQETQYF,TGTGCCAGCAGAGAGGCGGGACACCAAGAGACCCAGTACTTC
TRBV9,NA,14,NA,TRBJ1-6,CASSATGFNSPLHF,TGTGCCAGCAGCGCAACCGGTTTTAATTCACCCCTCCACTTT
TRBV19,NA,14,few,TRBJ1-5,CASSPGHLNQPQHF,TGTGCCAGTAGCCCCGGACACCTAAATCAGCCCCAGCATTTT
TRBV7-2,NA,13,NA,TRBJ2-1,CASSLYQEGEQFF,TGTGCCAGCAGCTTATACCAAGAGGGTGAGCAGTTCTTC
TRBV19,TRBD2,17,NA,TRBJ2-1,CASSPRTSGRAYNEQFF,TGTGCCAGTAGTCCTCGGACTAGCGGGAGGGCCTACAATGAGCAGTTCTTC
TRBV7-9,NA,14,NA,TRBJ2-7,CASHRTESSYEQYF,TGTGCCAGCCATAGGACAGAGAGCTCCTACGAGCAGTACTTC
TRBV6-6,TRBD2,16,NA,TRBJ2-6,CASSREGVSGANVLTF,TGTGCCAGCAGCCGGGAGGGGGTCTCTGGGGCCAACGTCCTGACTTTC
TRBV19,NA,13,NA,TRBJ2-5,CASSGPNQETQYF,TGTGCCAGTAGTGGGCCCAACCAAGAGACCCAGTACTTC
TRBV28,NA,14,once,TRBJ2-5,CASSFPGEQETQYF,TGTGCCAGCAGTTTCCCCGGAGAACAAGAGACCCAGTACTTC
TRBV19,NA,16,NA,TRBJ2-3,CASSPLLGGQTDTQYF,TGTGCCAGTAGTCCTTTGCTCGGAGGCCAGACAGATACGCAGTATTTT
TRBV7-2,TRBD2,14,NA,TRBJ2-5,CASSLGGAGETQYF,TGTGCCAGCAGCTTGGGAGGGGCGGGGGAGACCCAGTACTTC
TRBV27,TRBD1,16,NA,TRBJ2-3,CASAPDRGRITDTQYF,TGTGCCAGCGCGCCCGATAGGGGGCGTATCACAGATACGCAGTATTTT
TRBV15,NA,13,NA,TRBJ2-7,CATSRADRYEQYF,TGTGCCACCAGCAGAGCAGACAGGTACGAGCAGTACTTC
TRBV12-3/TRBV12-4,NA,13,few,TRBJ2-7,CASSLRTAAEQYF,TGTGCCAGCAGTTTGAGGACTGCCGCCGAGCAGTACTTC
TRBV7-9,NA,14,NA,TRBJ1-5,CASSPGGGNQPQHF,TGTGCCAGCAGCCCCGGGGGGGGCAATCAGCCCCAGCATTTT
TRBV5-1,NA,15,NA,TRBJ1-4,CASSLGGGEGEKLFF,TGCGCCAGCAGCTTGGGTGGAGGGGAAGGAGAAAAACTGTTTTTT
TRBV7-9,NA,12,NA,TRBJ2-7,CASSPSSYEQYF,TGTGCCAGCAGCCCGAGTTCCTACGAGCAGTACTTC
TRBV7-9,TRBD2,15,NA,TRBJ2-1,CASSSSGLAGNEQFF,TGTGCCAGCAGCTCTTCGGGACTAGCGGGAAATGAGCAGTTCTTC
TRBV28,NA,12,NA,TRBJ2-7,CASRADSYEQYF,TGTGCCAGCAGGGCCGACAGTTACGAGCAGTACTTC
TRBV7-2,NA,12,NA,TRBJ1-2,CASSSGWRGYTF,TGTGCCAGCAGCTCCGGGTGGAGGGGCTACACCTTC
TRBV30,NA,15,NA,TRBJ1-5,CAWSRGLAGSQPQHF,TGTGCCTGGAGTCGCGGGTTGGCGGGGAGTCAGCCCCAGCATTTT
TRBV9,TRBD1,16,NA,TRBJ2-7,CASSAFGTGGFYEQYF,TGTGCCAGCAGCGCCTTCGGGACAGGGGGTTTCTACGAGCAGTACTTC
TRBV15,NA,14,once,TRBJ2-7,CATSRGTKAYEQYF,TGTGCCACCAGCAGAGGGACAAAAGCCTACGAGCAGTACTTC
TRBV18,TRBD2,15,few,TRBJ2-3,CASSPTRGVTDTQYF,TGTGCCAGCTCACCAACACGGGGGGTCACAGATACGCAGTATTTT
TRBV7-3,NA,14,NA,TRBJ2-3,CASSRTGLTDTQYF,TGTGCCAGCAGCCGAACGGGTCTCACAGATACGCAGTATTTT
TRBV9,NA,13,NA,TRBJ1-5,CASSPLAGHPQHF,TGTGCCAGCAGCCCCCTTGCCGGTCATCCCCAGCATTTT
TRBV24-1,NA,15,NA,TRBJ1-1,CATSGGQGQGTEAFF,TGTGCCACCAGTGGGGGTCAGGGGCAAGGCACTGAAGCTTTCTTT
TRBV5-1,TRBD2,24,NA,TRBJ2-3,CASSLDRGPLELAGGSYHTDTQYF,TGCGCCAGCAGCTTGGACAGGGGACCGCTCGAACTAGCGGGGGGCTCTTACCACACAGATACGCAGTATTTT
TRBV5-1,TRBD2,13,NA,TRBJ2-3,CASSRGDTDTQYF,TGCGCCAGCAGCCGGGGGGACACAGATACGCAGTATTTT
TRBV2,NA,14,NA,TRBJ2-1,CASNRASSYNEQFF,TGTGCCAGCAACAGGGCCAGCTCCTACAATGAGCAGTTCTTC
TRBV4-3,NA,12,few,TRBJ2-1,CASSQVDNEQFF,TGCGCCAGCAGCCAAGTCGACAATGAGCAGTTCTTC
TRBV7-9,NA,14,NA,TRBJ1-3,CASSYVGLANTIYF,TGTGCCAGCAGCTACGTCGGCTTAGCAAACACCATATATTTT
TRBV4-2,NA,13,NA,TRBJ1-2,CASSQVNSYGYTF,TGTGCCAGCAGCCAAGTGAACAGCTATGGCTACACCTTC
TRBV30,TRBD1,14,NA,TRBJ1-5,CAWTPGQGYQPQHF,TGTGCCTGGACCCCGGGACAGGGATATCAGCCCCAGCATTTT
TRBV6-5,NA,14,NA,TRBJ1-5,CASLQGNRDQPQHF,TGTGCCAGCCTACAGGGAAATCGAGATCAGCCCCAGCATTTT
TRBV28,TRBD1,13,NA,TRBJ2-3,CASKGTGTDTQYF,TGTGCCAGCAAAGGGACAGGGACCGATACGCAGTATTTT
TRBV18,TRBD1,13,NA,TRBJ1-5,CASSQGANQPQHF,TGTGCCAGCTCACAGGGGGCGAATCAGCCCCAGCATTTT
TRBV11-1,TRBD2,16,NA,TRBJ2-7,CASSFGLAEPSYEQYF,TGTGCCAGCAGCTTTGGACTAGCGGAGCCCTCCTACGAGCAGTACTTC
TRBV2,NA,13,NA,TRBJ1-1,CASSLHPNTEAFF,TGTGCCAGCAGTTTACACCCGAACACTGAAGCTTTCTTT